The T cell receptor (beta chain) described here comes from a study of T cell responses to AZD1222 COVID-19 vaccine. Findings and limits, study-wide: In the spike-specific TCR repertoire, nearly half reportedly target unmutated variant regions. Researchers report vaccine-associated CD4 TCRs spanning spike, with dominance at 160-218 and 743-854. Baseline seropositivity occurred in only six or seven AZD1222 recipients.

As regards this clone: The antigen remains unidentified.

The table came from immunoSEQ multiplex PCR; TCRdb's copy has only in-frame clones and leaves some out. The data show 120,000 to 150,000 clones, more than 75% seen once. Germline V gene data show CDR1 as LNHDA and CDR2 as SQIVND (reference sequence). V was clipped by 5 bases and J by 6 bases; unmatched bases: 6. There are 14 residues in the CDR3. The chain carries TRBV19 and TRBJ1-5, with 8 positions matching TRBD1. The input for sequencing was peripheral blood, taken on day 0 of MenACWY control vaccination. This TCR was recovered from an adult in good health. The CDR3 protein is CASSGWTGSQPQHF. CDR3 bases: TGTGCCAGTAGTGGGTGGACAGGGAGTCAGCCCCAGCATTTT. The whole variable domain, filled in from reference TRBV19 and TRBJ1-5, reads DGGITQSPKYLFRKEGQNVTLSCEQNLNHDAMYWYRQDPGQGLRLIYYSQIVNDFQKGDIAEGYSVSREKKESFPLTVTSAQKNPTAFYLCASSGWTGSQPQHFGDGTRLSIL.